This T cell receptor beta chain was documented in a study of shared clonotypes between healthy human individuals. CD45RO negativity and positive selection for CCR7 defined naive CD8 cells, a population that excluded terminally differentiated effector memory CD45RA+ cells. Per the study methods: Junction-only immunoSEQ sequences carried no quality scores, so filtering differed. Sequencing used immunoSEQ multiplex PCR; TCRdb keeps in-frame clones, though not all of them. The V and J calls and clone size come from that table; D and trimming were worked out from the DNA. The repertoire has around 2.1 million clones, about 93% of them found once; the top ten carry 1.7%. As for this clone: What it binds is not known.

Whole-study findings and limits: Naive subsets generally exceeded memory subsets in estimated richness. Sampling used blood alone; tissue repertoires probably differ. The naive CD4 repertoires of a handful of donors were compared, and around 5% of clonotypes were shared.

The TCR was taken from a man younger than 30 in good health. Some clones in this sample may be carry-over from other donors' samples. Sequenced input: naive CD8+ T cells from PBMCs.

The CDR3 DNA sequence: TGTGCCAGCAGATCTAGCGGGGGTTCCTACGAGCAGTACTTC. This gives the protein CASRSSGGSYEQYF. V and J are TRBV28 and TRBJ2-7; TRBD2 agrees at 10 bases. The CDR3 is 14 residues long. CDR1 is MDHEN, CDR2 SYDVKM, per germline. V shed 6 bases, J shed 1 base, and the junction held 3 bases outside the gene matches.